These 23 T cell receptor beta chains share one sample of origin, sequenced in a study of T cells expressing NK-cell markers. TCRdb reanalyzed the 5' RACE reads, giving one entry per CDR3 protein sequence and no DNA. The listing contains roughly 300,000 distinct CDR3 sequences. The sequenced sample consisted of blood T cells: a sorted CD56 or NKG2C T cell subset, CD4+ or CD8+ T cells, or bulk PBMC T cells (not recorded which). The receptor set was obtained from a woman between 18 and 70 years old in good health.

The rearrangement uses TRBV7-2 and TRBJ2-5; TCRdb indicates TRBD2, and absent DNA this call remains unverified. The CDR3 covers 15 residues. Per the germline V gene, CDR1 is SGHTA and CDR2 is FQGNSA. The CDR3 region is CASSSTSRGQETQYF. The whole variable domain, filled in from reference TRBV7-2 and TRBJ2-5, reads GAGVSQSPSNKVTEKGKDVELRCDPISGHTALYWYRQSLGQGLEFLIYFQGNSAPDKSGLPSDRFSAERTGGSVSTLTIQRTQQEDSAVYLCASSSTSRGQETQYFGPGTRLLVL.

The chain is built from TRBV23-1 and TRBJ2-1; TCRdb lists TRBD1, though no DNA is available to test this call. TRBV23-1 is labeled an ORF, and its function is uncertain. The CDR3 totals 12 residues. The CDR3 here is CAIRDTHNEQFF.

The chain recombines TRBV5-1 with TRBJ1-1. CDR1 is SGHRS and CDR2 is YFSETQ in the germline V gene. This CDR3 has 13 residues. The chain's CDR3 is CASSLEGRTEAFF.

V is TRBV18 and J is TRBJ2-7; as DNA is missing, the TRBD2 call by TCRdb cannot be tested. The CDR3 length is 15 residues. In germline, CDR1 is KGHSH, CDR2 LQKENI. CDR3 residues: CASSPLAGGGHEQYF.

The CDR3 here is CASSQTESAGGYGTDTQYF. This chain links TRBV14 with TRBJ2-3; as DNA is missing, the TRBD1 call by TCRdb cannot be tested. The CDR3 runs 19 residues. Germline loops: CDR1 SGHDN, CDR2 FVKESK. Based on the CDR3 plus reference TRBV14 and TRBJ2-3, the full variable domain is EAGVTQFPSHSVIEKGQTVTLRCDPISGHDNLYWYRRVMGKEIKFLLHFVKESKQDESGMPNNRFLAERTGGTYSTLKVQPAELEDSGVYFCASSQTESAGGYGTDTQYFGPGTRLTVL.

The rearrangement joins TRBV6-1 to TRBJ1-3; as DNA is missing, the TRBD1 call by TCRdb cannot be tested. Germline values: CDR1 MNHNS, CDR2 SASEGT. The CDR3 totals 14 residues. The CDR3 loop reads CASSPGTTGNTIYF.

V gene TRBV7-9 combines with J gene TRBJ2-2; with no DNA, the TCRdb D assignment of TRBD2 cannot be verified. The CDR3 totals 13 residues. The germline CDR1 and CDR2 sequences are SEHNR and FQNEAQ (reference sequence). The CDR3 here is CASSSEGAGELFF.

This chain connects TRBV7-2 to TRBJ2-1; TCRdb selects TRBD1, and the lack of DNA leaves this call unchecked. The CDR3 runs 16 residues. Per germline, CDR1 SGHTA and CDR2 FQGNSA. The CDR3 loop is CASSLGSQGYLSEQFF.

Here the CDR3 reads CASSLNLNEKLFF. This chain uses TRBV18 with TRBJ1-4. Germline V gene lookup returns CDR1 KGHSH and CDR2 LQKENI. The CDR3 is 13 residues long.

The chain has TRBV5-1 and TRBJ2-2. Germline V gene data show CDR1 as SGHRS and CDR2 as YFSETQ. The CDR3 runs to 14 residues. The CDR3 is CASSTTANTGELFF.

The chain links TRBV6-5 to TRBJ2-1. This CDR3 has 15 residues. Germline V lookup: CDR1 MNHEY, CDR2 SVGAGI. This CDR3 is CASSYDRSPYNEQFF.

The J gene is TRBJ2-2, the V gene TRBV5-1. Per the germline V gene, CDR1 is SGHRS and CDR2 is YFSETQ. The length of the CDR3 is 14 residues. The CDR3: CASSLHDPTGELFF. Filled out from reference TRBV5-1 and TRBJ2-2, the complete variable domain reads KAGVTQTPRYLIKTRGQQVTLSCSPISGHRSVSWYQQTPGQGLQFLFEYFSETQRNKGNFPGRFSGRQFSNSRSEMNVSTLELGDSALYLCASSLHDPTGELFFGEGSRLTVL.

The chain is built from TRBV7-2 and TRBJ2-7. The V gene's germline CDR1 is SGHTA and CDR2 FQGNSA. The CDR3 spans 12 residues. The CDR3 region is CASSRTTYEQYF.

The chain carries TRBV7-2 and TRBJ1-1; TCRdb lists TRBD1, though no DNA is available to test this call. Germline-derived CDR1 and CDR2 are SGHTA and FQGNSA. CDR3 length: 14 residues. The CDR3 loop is CASSHRTPNTEAFF.

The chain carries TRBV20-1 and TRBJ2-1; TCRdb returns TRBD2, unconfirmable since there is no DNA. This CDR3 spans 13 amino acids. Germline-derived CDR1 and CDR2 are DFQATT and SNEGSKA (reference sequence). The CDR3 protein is CSAKRTSGRGLFF.

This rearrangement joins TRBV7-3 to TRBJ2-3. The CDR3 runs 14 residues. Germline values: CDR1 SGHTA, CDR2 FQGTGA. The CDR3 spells CASSLLSMTDTQYF.

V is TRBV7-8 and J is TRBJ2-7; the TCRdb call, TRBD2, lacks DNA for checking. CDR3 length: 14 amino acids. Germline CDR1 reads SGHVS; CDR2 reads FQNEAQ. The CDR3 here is CASSLRETSYEQYF.

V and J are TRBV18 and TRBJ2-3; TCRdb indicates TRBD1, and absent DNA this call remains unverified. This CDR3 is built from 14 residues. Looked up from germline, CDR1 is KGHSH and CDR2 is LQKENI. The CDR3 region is CASSPVQGTDTQYF.

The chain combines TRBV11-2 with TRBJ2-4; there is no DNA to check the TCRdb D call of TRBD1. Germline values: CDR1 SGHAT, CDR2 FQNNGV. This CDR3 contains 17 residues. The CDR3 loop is CASSAYLRPGAKNIQYF.

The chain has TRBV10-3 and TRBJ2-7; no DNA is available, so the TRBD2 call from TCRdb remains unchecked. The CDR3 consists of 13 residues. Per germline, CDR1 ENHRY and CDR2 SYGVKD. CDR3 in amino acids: CAIKGTSGAEQYF.

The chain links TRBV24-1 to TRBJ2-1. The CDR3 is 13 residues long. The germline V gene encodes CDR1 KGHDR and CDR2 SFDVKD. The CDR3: CATSSRRYNEQFF.

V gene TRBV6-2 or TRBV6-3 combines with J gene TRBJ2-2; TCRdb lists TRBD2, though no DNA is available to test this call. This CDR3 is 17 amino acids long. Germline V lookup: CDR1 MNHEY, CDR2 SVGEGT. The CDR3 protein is CASTGLAGGVNTGELFF.

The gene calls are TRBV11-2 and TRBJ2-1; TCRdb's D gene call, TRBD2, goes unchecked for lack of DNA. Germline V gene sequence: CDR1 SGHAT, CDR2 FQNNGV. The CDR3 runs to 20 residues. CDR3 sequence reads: CASSLVGLAGRLSSYNEQFF.